This T cell receptor (beta chain) was identified during a study of blood T cell repertoires in COVID-19. Clones were read by immunoSEQ multiplex PCR, and TCRdb kept only the in-frame ones, dropping some. The sample lists approximately 100,000 clones, over 70% seen once, with approximately 0.9% in the top ten. This CDR3 is built from 15 residues. CDR1 is SGHRS, CDR2 YFSETQ, per germline. V lost 0 bases and J lost 3, with 12 bases in between. This chain connects TRBV5-1 to TRBJ1-1; D gene ambiguous. Sequenced sample: peripheral blood. The sequence was obtained from a human donor with acute or convalescent COVID-19. The donor label of this sample is uncertain. The CDR3 protein is CASSLVVGGDTEAFF. The CDR3 region has the DNA TGCGCCAGCAGCTTGGTTGTGGGCGGGGACACTGAAGCTTTCTTT.